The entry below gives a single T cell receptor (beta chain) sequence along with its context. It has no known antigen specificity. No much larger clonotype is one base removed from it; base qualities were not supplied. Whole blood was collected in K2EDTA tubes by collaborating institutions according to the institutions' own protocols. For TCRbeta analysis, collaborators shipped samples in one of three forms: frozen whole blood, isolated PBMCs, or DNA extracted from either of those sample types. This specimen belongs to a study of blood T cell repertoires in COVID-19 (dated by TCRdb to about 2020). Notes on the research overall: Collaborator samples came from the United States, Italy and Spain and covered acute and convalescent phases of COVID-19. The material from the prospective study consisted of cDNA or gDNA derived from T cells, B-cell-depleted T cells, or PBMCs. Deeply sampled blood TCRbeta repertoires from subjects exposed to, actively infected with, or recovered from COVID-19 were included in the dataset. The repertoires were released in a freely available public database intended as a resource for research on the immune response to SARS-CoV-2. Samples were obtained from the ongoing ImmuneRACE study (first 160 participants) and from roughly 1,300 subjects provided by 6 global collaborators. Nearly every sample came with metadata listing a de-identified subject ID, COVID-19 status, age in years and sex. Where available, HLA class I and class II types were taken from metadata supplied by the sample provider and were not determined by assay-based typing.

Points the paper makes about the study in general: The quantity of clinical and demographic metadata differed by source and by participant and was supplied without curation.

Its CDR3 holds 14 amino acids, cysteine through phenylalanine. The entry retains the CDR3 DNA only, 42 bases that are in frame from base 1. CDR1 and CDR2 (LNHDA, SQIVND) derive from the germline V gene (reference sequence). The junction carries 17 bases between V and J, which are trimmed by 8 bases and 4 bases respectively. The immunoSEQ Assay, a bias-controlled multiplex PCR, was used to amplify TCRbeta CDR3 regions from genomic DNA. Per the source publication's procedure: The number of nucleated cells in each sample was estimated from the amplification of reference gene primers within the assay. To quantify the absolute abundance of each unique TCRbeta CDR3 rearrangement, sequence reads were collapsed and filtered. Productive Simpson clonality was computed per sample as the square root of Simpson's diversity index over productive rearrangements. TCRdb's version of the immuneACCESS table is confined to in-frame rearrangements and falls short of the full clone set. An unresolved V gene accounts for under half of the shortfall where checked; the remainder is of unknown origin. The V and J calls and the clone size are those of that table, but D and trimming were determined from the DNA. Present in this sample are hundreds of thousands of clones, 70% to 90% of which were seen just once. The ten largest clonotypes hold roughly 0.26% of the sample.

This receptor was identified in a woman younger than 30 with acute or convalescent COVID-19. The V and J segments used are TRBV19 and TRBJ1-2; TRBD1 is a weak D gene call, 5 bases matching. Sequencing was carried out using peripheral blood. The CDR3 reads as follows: CASGAGREAYGYTF. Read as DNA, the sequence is TGTGCCAGTGGGGCGGGCAGGGAGGCCTATGGCTACACCTTC.